This TCR beta chain was captured by sequencing in a study of OX40 agonist ivuxolimab in advanced cancers. Background on the study: Patients receiving dose escalation had hepatocellular carcinoma, melanoma, renal cell or head and neck cancer. The dose-escalation cohort was roughly 84% male, with a mean age of about 58 years, ranging roughly 20 to 90. Prior checkpoint blockade (anti-PD-1, anti-PD-L1 or anti-CTLA-4) was permitted; approximately 40% had it. The study reported partial responses in three patients: one hepatocellular carcinoma, two cutaneous melanoma.

Using immunoSEQ multiplex PCR, the repertoire was profiled, and TCRdb retains in-frame clones only, with some absent. The sample yields tens of thousands of clones, roughly 90% seen once. V lost 0 bases, J lost 3 bases, and 5 bases stayed unmatched. Germline-derived CDR1 and CDR2 are MGHRA and YSYEKL. CDR3 length: 16 residues. The chain has TRBV4-1 and TRBJ2-1, with TRBD1 matching over 7 bases. The sequenced sample was CD4+ or CD8+ T cells sorted from blood, obtained in a trial of the OX40 agonist ivuxolimab. This clonotype originated in an adult with an advanced solid tumor such as melanoma, head and neck, liver or kidney cancer. CDR3 in DNA: TGCGCCAGCAGCCAAGATAGGGCAGGGGGCTACAATGAGCAGTTCTTC. This gives the protein CASSQDRAGGYNEQFF.